The clone carrying this T cell receptor (beta chain) has at least ten counts. What it binds is unknown. Construction of the TCR beta libraries employed iRepertoire HTBI primers in conjunction with Arm-PCR of CDR3 regions. TCRdb re-derived calls from the multiplex PCR reads in MiXCR, one entry per CDR3 protein. The sample lists roughly 530,000 distinct CDR3 sequences, about 15% occurring once. The data were obtained in a study of regulatory T cells in long-lasting Graves disease. The length of the CDR3 is 11 residues. Germline CDR1 and CDR2: DFQATT and SNEGSKA (reference sequence). V shed 8 bases and J 4 bases; nucleotides not matched to a gene: 4. General study results and limits: With a small sample size, accuracy may have been reduced. TRBV28, TRBJ1-2 and TRBJ2-5 were segments that persistent disease favored.

Time point described: newly diagnosed GD, antithyroid drugs for less than 3 months. PBMCs provided the RNA from which the TCR library was made. Graves' disease diagnoses used American Thyroid Association guidelines. This sample was also put to use in a study of T cells in Graves' hyperthyroidism and ophthalmopathy.

V is TRBV20-1 and J is TRBJ1-2, with TRBD1 matching 7 bases. The TCR originated in a middle-aged woman with Graves disease. Sample: peripheral blood mononuclear cells (PBMCs), taken at new diagnosis, from a patient treated with antithyroid drugs. CDR3 DNA sequence: TGCAGTCAACAGGGGCCCTATGGCTACACCTTC. Translated, it gives CSQQGPYGYTF.